The 5 T cell receptor beta chains given below trace back to one sample, sequenced in a study of blood T cell repertoires in COVID-19. The protocol was immunoSEQ multiplex PCR, while the TCRdb copy is restricted to in-frame clones and leaves out a portion. The sample consists of around 310,000 clones, about 90% of them appearing once. The specimen sequenced was PBMCs or T cells enriched from blood (not recorded which). Receptor source: a woman in her 30s who had recovered from COVID-19.

This sequence joins TRBV4-2 and TRBJ2-7; TRBD2 might be the D (5 bases). V was pared by 0 bases and J by 7 bases, with 10 bases between. The CDR3 runs to 13 residues. Germline V gene sequence: CDR1 LGHNA, CDR2 YNFKEQ. The CDR3 region has the DNA TGTGCCAGCAGCCAAGACCGAGGGTGGGAGCAGTACTTC. Translating gives CASSQDRGWEQYF.

This clone was seen a handful of times. This sequence joins TRBV10-3 and TRBJ2-7; TRBD1 matches 9 bases. CDR3 length equals 14 residues. After removal of 8 bases from V and 3 bases from J, the junction contained 8 bases not matched to a gene. Looked up from germline, CDR1 is ENHRY and CDR2 is SYGVKD. The CDR3 region is CAILPGQGVYEQYF. CDR3 DNA: TGTGCCATCCTACCGGGACAGGGTGTCTACGAGCAGTACTTC.

The chain has TRBV19 and TRBJ1-4; TRBD1 matches 8 bases. The V gene end was trimmed by 2 bases and the J gene end by 1 base; junction bases not matched to a gene: 3. Germline V gene lookup returns CDR1 LNHDA and CDR2 SQIVND (reference sequence). The CDR3 is made up of 16 amino acids. The CDR3 bases are TGTGCCAGTAGTATACTTACAGGGGGAACTAATGAAAAACTGTTTTTT. Amino acid sequence: CASSILTGGTNEKLFF.

CDR3 region: CAISEEESRYF. In nucleotides, the CDR3 is TGTGCCATCAGTGAAGAGGAAAGTAGGTATTTT. This chain joins TRBV10-3 and TRBJ2-3, with no clear D. This CDR3 spans 11 amino acids. Germline CDR1 reads ENHRY; CDR2 reads SYGVKD. Trimming left V 3 bases short and J 14 bases short, with 12 bases between.

The V gene is TRBV2, the J gene TRBJ1-2; the D gene is possibly TRBD1 (5 bases). V dropped 4 bases and J dropped 4 bases, with 13 bases sitting between them. The CDR3 has 14 amino acids. Germline lookup yields CDR1 SNHLY and CDR2 FYNNEI. The CDR3 region is CASSVREKIYGYTF. The CDR3 DNA reads TGTGCCAGCAGTGTCAGGGAAAAAATCTATGGCTACACCTTC. Combining the CDR3 with reference TRBV2 and TRBJ1-2 gives the whole variable domain EPEVTQTPSHQVTQMGQEVILRCVPISNHLYFYWYRQILGQKVEFLVSFYNNEISEKSEIFDDQFSVERPDGSNFTLKIRSTKLEDSAMYFCASSVREKIYGYTFGSGTRLTVV.